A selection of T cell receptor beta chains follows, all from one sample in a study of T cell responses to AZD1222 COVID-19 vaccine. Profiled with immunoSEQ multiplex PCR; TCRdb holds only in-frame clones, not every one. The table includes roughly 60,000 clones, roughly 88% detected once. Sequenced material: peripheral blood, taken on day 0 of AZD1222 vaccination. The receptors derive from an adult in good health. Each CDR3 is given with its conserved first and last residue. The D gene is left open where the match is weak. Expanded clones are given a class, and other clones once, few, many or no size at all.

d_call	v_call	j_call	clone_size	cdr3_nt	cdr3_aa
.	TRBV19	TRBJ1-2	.	TGTGCCAGTAGTATGCACGGTCAGGAGGGCTACACCTTC	CASSMHGQEGYTF
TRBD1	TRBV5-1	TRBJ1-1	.	TGCGCCAGCAGCTTGCCACGACAGGGCGGTACTGAAGCTTTCTTT	CASSLPRQGGTEAFF
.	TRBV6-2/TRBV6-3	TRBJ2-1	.	TGTGCCAGCAGTTATGGGGGGAGGAGTGCTGAGCAGTTCTTC	CASSYGGRSAEQFF
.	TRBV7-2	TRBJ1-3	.	TGTGCCAGCACCTTGGGGGGGGCGCGGGGAAACACCATATATTTT	CASTLGGARGNTIYF
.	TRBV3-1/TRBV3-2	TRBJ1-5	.	TGTGCCAGCAGCCAAGTACGAGCCCCCTTTAAGGCCCAGCATTTT	CASSQVRAPFKAQHF
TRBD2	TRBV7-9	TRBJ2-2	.	TGTGCCAGCAGCCTCACGGGAGTAGCGGGAGTGAGGACCGGGGAGCTGTTTTTT	CASSLTGVAGVRTGELFF
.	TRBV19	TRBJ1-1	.	TGTGCCAGTAGTAACAACGGCGTCACTGAAGCTTTCTTT	CASSNNGVTEAFF
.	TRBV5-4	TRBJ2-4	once	TGTGCCAGCAGTCGTACCATCTTTGGAAAAAACATTCAGTACTTC	CASSRTIFGKNIQYF
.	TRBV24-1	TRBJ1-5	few	TGTGCCACCAGTGGCCCGCCTTCTGATAACAGCTTTAGGGGCAATCAGCCCCAGCATTTT	CATSGPPSDNSFRGNQPQHF
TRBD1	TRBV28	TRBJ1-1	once	TGTGCCAGCAGCCCAAACCCTGACAGGGAGAGAGCTTTCTTT	CASSPNPDRERAFF
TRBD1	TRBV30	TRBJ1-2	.	TGTGCCTGGAGCCGGGACAGGCCCTATGGCTACACCTTC	CAWSRDRPYGYTF
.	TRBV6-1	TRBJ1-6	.	TGTGCCAGCAGTGAAGGGCGGCGGATGGACAGCGTTAATTCACCCCTCCACTTT	CASSEGRRMDSVNSPLHF
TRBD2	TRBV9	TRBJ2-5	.	TGTGCCAGCAGCAGGGGACTAGCGGTATCGGGTGGGGAGACCCAGTACTTC	CASSRGLAVSGGETQYF
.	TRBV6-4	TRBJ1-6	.	TGTGCCAGCAGTGACTCCCCTGGACGAGGGAACTCACCCCTCCACTTT	CASSDSPGRGNSPLHF
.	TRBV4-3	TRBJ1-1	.	TGCGCCAGCAGCCAAGATCTCTTAGAGGGGCCTAACACTGAAGCTTTCTTT	CASSQDLLEGPNTEAFF
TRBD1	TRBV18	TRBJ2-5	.	TGTGCCAGCTCACCACCCGGACAGGGGGGTTTCGAGACCCAGTACTTC	CASSPPGQGGFETQYF
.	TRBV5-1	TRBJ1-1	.	TGCGCCAGCAGCTTGGGGGGCCGAGACACTGAAGCTTTCTTT	CASSLGGRDTEAFF
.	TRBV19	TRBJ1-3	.	TGTGCCAGTAGTATAGAAATAACAGACTCTGGAAACACCATATATTTT	CASSIEITDSGNTIYF
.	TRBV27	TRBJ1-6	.	TGTGCCAGCAGTTCCTCCTATAATTCACCCCTCCACTTT	CASSSSYNSPLHF
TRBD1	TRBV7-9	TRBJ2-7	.	TGTGCCAGCCTCCGGTGGGACAGGCCCTACGAGCAGTACTTC	CASLRWDRPYEQYF
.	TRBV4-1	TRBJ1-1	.	TGCGCCAGCAGCCAAGATCTGTACACTGAAGCTTTCTTT	CASSQDLYTEAFF
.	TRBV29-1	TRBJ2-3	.	TGCAGCGCCCTGACCGGGGTGGAGGATACGCAGTATTTT	CSALTGVEDTQYF
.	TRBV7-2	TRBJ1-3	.	TGTGCCAGCAGCCCCGCTCGGGGGTCTGGAAACACCATATATTTT	CASSPARGSGNTIYF
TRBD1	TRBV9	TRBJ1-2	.	TGTGCCAGCAGCGTAGCGGGACAGCAATACTATGGCTACACCTTC	CASSVAGQQYYGYTF
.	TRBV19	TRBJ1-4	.	TGTGCCAGTAGTACTCCAGGACAGCCAACTAATGAAAAACTGTTTTTT	CASSTPGQPTNEKLFF
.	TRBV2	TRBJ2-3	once	TGTGCCAGCAGTTCGATGGCAACTAGCACAGATACGCAGTATTTT	CASSSMATSTDTQYF
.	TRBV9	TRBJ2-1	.	TGTGCCAGCAGCGAGGGGCCTGGTGGGGTCAATGAGCAGTTCTTC	CASSEGPGGVNEQFF
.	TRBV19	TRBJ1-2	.	TGTGCCAGTAGTATAGTCCCAGTATCTAACTATGGCTACACCTTC	CASSIVPVSNYGYTF
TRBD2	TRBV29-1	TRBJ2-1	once	TGCAGCGTTGAAGATCCGACTAGCGGAGGCTACAATGAGCAGTTCTTC	CSVEDPTSGGYNEQFF
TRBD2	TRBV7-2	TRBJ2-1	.	TGTGCCAGCAGCAGAAGCGGGAGAATCAGCAATGAGCAGTTCTTC	CASSRSGRISNEQFF
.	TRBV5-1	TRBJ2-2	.	TGCGCCAGCAGCTCCGAGGGGAGCGGGGAGCTGTTTTTT	CASSSEGSGELFF
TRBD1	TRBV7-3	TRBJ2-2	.	TGTGCCAGCAGCGCGGCGGGACAGGATCACACCGGGGAGCTGTTTTTT	CASSAAGQDHTGELFF
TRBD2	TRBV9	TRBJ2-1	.	TGTGCCAGCAGCGTTCCATTCCGTGGGACTACCACCTACAATGAGCAGTTCTTC	CASSVPFRGTTTYNEQFF
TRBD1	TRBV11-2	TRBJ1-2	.	TGTGCCAGCAGCTCCGGGACAGGGGAACTCTATGGCTACACCTTC	CASSSGTGELYGYTF
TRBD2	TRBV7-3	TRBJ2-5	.	TGTGCCAGCAGCGAAATAGCGGGCCACCAAGAGACCCAGTACTTC	CASSEIAGHQETQYF
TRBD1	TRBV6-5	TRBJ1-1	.	TGTGCCAGCCGGACAGGGCGAACTGAAGCTTTCTTT	CASRTGRTEAFF
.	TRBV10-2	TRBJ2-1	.	TGCGCCAGCAGTCAGTACAATGAGCAGTTCTTC	CASSQYNEQFF
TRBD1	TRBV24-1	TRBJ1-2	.	TGTGCCACCAGTGATCCGGGACAGGGAAACTATGGCTACACCTTC	CATSDPGQGNYGYTF
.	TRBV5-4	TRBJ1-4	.	TGTGCCAGCAGTTTTGATCTCGGGGCAACTAATGAAAAACTGTTTTTT	CASSFDLGATNEKLFF
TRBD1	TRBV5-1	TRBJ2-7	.	TGCGCCAGCAGCCCAGGACAGGGTCTACGAGAGCAGTACTTC	CASSPGQGLREQYF
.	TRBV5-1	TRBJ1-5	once	TGCGCCAGCAGCTTGCGGGGACTAGACCAGCCCCAGCATTTT	CASSLRGLDQPQHF
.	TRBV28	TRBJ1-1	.	TGTGCCACCGGGATTGGGAGGACTGAAGCTTTCTTT	CATGIGRTEAFF
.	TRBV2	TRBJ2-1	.	TGTGCCAGCAGGGCTCCGGGCGCTACTGTGGTAAAGCAGTTCTTC	CASRAPGATVVKQFF
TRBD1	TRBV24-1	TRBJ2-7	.	TGTGCCACCACCGGCAGGGACAGGGGTAGTACCTACGAGCAGTACTTC	CATTGRDRGSTYEQYF
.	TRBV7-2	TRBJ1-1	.	TGTGCCAGCAGCCTAATGAACAGTAACACTGAAGCTTTCTTT	CASSLMNSNTEAFF
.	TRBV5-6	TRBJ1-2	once	TGTGCCAGCAGCTTGAATTCAGGGCGAACTAACTATGGCTACACCTTC	CASSLNSGRTNYGYTF
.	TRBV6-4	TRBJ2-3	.	TGTGCCAGCAGGGGCACAGATACGCAGTATTTT	CASRGTDTQYF
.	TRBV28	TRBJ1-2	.	TGTGCCAGCAGTTGGGCCACAGGGACCCACTATGGCTACACCTTC	CASSWATGTHYGYTF
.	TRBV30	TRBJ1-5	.	TGTGCCTGGAGTTCGCAGGAACGACAGCCCCAGCATTTT	CAWSSQERQPQHF
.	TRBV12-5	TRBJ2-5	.	TGTGCTAGTGGTGCCCGGGCCCCCCAAGAGACCCAGTACTTC	CASGARAPQETQYF
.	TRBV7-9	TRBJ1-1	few	TGTGCCAGCAGCCTACCACTTATGGGCACTGAAGCTTTCTTT	CASSLPLMGTEAFF
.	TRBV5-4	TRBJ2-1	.	TGTGCCAGCAGCTTTTACAATGAGCAGTTCTTC	CASSFYNEQFF
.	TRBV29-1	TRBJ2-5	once	TGCAGCGTTGAGCATACAGGGAATTACCCACCTTTCCAAGAGACCCAGTACTTC	CSVEHTGNYPPFQETQYF